These T cell receptor beta chains were read from a single sample in a study of blood T cell repertoires in COVID-19. TCRdb keeps only in-frame clones here, not all; method: immunoSEQ multiplex PCR. The data hold 55,000 to 75,000 clones, with 72% observed a single time. Sequenced input: peripheral blood. Receptors were obtained from a woman in her sixties or seventies with COVID-19, enrolled during active disease. Each CDR3 is given with its conserved first and last residue. D genes are given only for firm matches. Clone size is stated in some rows and not others, as once, few, many or a class when expanded.

j_call v_call clone_size d_call cdr3_nt cdr3_aa
TRBJ2-5 TRBV5-1 once - TGCGCCAGCAGCTTGGCCGAGGGATCCGGGGAGACCCAGTACTTC CASSLAEGSGETQYF
TRBJ2-2 TRBV7-9 - - TGTGCCAGCAGCCGTGCGGGATTGCGGGGAAACACCGGGGAGCTGTTTTTT CASSRAGLRGNTGELFF
TRBJ2-2 TRBV11-2 - TRBD2 TGTGCCAGCAGCTCCCGTGGAGAGCGGGGCACCGGGGAGCTGTTTTTT CASSSRGERGTGELFF
TRBJ1-2 TRBV3-1/TRBV3-2 - TRBD1 TGTGCCAGCAGCAATTTTGACAGGGGGGACTATGGCTACACCTTC CASSNFDRGDYGYTF
TRBJ1-6 TRBV10-3 - - TGTGCCATCAGAGAAAATCGGGGGTCCTATAATTCACCCCTCCACTTT CAIRENRGSYNSPLHF
TRBJ1-2 TRBV6-2/TRBV6-3 - - TGTGCCAGCAGTTATGATGGGCAGATCTATGGCTACACCTTC CASSYDGQIYGYTF
TRBJ2-7 TRBV19 - - TGTGCCAGTAGTATATATGTGGGGCGAGCCTACGAGCAGTACTTC CASSIYVGRAYEQYF
TRBJ1-2 TRBV18 - - TGTGCCAGCTCACCCCCGGACAGACTAAACTATGGCTACACCTTC CASSPPDRLNYGYTF
TRBJ1-1 TRBV21-1 - - TGTGCCAGCAACGATCGAAAAAGGGGGAGAGGGAACACTGAAGCTTTCTTT CASNDRKRGRGNTEAFF
TRBJ2-5 TRBV4-3 - TRBD2 TGCGCCAGCAGCCCCACGGCGGGGGGAACTCAAGAGACCCAGTACTTC CASSPTAGGTQETQYF
TRBJ1-6 TRBV7-8 once - TGTGCCAGCAGCTTTGACAGTTATAATTCACCCCTCCACTTT CASSFDSYNSPLHF
TRBJ2-7 TRBV11-1 - - TGTGCCAGCACCAACATCCCAGGATACGAGCAGTACTTC CASTNIPGYEQYF
TRBJ2-3 TRBV12-5 once - TGTGCTAGTGGCCCGGGACACTCCTCAGATACGCAGTATTTT CASGPGHSSDTQYF
TRBJ1-6 TRBV7-2 - - TGTGCCAGCAGCTTAGTTCTCGAGTATAATTCACCCCTCCACTTT CASSLVLEYNSPLHF
TRBJ1-2 TRBV6-5 - - TGTGCCAGCAGGCGGGAAGGGGCAGGGCCTTATGGCTACACCTTC CASRREGAGPYGYTF
TRBJ2-3 TRBV4-3 - - TGCGCCAGCAGCCAAGGAATAGAGGATACGCAGTATTTT CASSQGIEDTQYF
TRBJ2-5 TRBV11-2 - TRBD2 TGTGCCAGCAGCTTTTTAGCGGGAAAAGAGACCCAGTACTTC CASSFLAGKETQYF
TRBJ2-1 TRBV5-1 - TRBD2 TGCGCCAGCAGCTTGAGTCCCGGGACTAGCGGGAGTTGGGTTTACAATGAGCAGTTCTTC CASSLSPGTSGSWVYNEQFF
TRBJ1-6 TRBV5-6 - TRBD1 TGTGCCAGCAGCCCCTGGGACAGGGATAATTCACCCCTCCACTTT CASSPWDRDNSPLHF
TRBJ2-2 TRBV2 - TRBD2 TGTGCCAGCACCGGGGGGGTGGGCACCGGGGAGCTGTTTTTT CASTGGVGTGELFF
TRBJ1-2 TRBV19 - TRBD1 TGTGCCAGTAGTATAGCGGGACAGGCCGAGGCAAGGGCTTTCGGCTACACCTTC CASSIAGQAEARAFGYTF
TRBJ2-1 TRBV12-3/TRBV12-4 - TRBD2 TGTGCCAGCATCCTGACTAGCGGGAGTGAGCAGTTCTTC CASILTSGSEQFF
TRBJ2-1 TRBV6-2/TRBV6-3 few TRBD1 TGTGCCAGCAGTTATGATTCGAGGGGGCAATTCTACAATGAGCAGTTCTTC CASSYDSRGQFYNEQFF
TRBJ1-5 TRBV4-2 - - TGTGCCAGCAGCCATGCGGGGGTGGGCAATCAGCCCCAGCATTTT CASSHAGVGNQPQHF
TRBJ1-1 TRBV6-1 - TRBD1 TGTGCCAGCAAGGGACAGACCGACACTGAAGCTTTCTTT CASKGQTDTEAFF
TRBJ2-2 TRBV19 - TRBD2 TGTGCCAGTAGTATTCCCTTACTAGCGGCGAACACCGGGGAGCTGTTTTTT CASSIPLLAANTGELFF
TRBJ2-7 TRBV15 - TRBD1 TGTGCCACCAGCGGTGACAGGGGGCGAGACGAGCAGTACTTC CATSGDRGRDEQYF
TRBJ2-2 TRBV7-9 - TRBD1 TGTGCCAGCAGCTCCCGGACAGGGTTTGACACCGGGGAGCTGTTTTTT CASSSRTGFDTGELFF
TRBJ2-5 TRBV7-2 once - TGTGCCAGCAGCTCAAGCCCCGCGACCGGAGGGACCCAGTACTTC CASSSSPATGGTQYF
TRBJ1-1 TRBV20-1 - - TGCAGTGCTAGTCCCGAGGTGGGAGCTTTCTTT CSASPEVGAFF
TRBJ2-5 TRBV2 - - TGTGCCAGCGTTCTGGGCCAGGGGACCCAGTACTTC CASVLGQGTQYF
TRBJ1-1 TRBV27 - - TGTGCCAGCAGGACACAGGGCCCCACTGAAGCTTTCTTT CASRTQGPTEAFF
TRBJ1-2 TRBV11-3 - TRBD1 TGTGCCAGCAGCTTAACCTCCCAGGGGGGTTATGGCTACACCTTC CASSLTSQGGYGYTF
TRBJ2-1 TRBV7-2 - TRBD2 TGTGCCAGCAGCTACCGACTAGCGGGTTCGCCGATGGAGTTCTTC CASSYRLAGSPMEFF
TRBJ1-1 TRBV6-5 - - TGTGCCAGCAGTTACGCGGAGAACACTGAAGCTTTCTTT CASSYAENTEAFF
TRBJ2-1 TRBV7-6 - TRBD1 TGTGCCAGCAGCTTAGCGGCAGGGGGCGGCTCCTACAATGAGCAGTTCTTC CASSLAAGGGSYNEQFF
TRBJ1-1 TRBV11-3 - - TGTGCCAGCAGCCCCAGACGGGGGGTGGGCACTGAAGCTTTCTTT CASSPRRGVGTEAFF